Following are 15 T cell receptor beta chains from one sample sequenced in a study of blood T cell repertoires in COVID-19. Sequenced by immunoSEQ multiplex PCR; TCRdb stores in-frame clones only, minus some. The sample consists of about 260,000 clones, over 65% of them appearing once. The sequenced sample consisted of peripheral blood. The receptors were sampled from a man in his fifties or sixties who had recovered from COVID-19.

The rearrangement uses TRBV3-1 (or the pseudogene TRBV3-2) and TRBJ2-7; 8 nucleotides match TRBD1. CDR1 LGHDT and CDR2 YNNKEL come from the germline V gene (reference sequence). CDR3 size: 14 residues. The V and J ends lost 1 base and 4 bases, in that order; junction bases with no gene match: 3. DNA for the CDR3: TGTGCCAGCAGCCAAGCCACAGGGGGTTACGAGCAGTACTTC. As protein: CASSQATGGYEQYF.

This clone appeared once. The chain links TRBV5-6 to TRBJ2-3; tentative D call: TRBD2 (7 bases). The CDR3 is made up of 18 amino acids. The V gene's germline CDR1 is SGHDT and CDR2 YYEEEE. Trimming left V 6 bases short and J 0 bases short, with 23 bases between. CDR3 protein: CASTQVGGRVMSTDTQYF. The CDR3 DNA reads as TGTGCCAGCACCCAGGTGGGGGGGCGCGTGATGAGCACAGATACGCAGTATTTT.

The J gene is TRBJ1-1, the V gene TRBV3-1 (or the pseudogene TRBV3-2), with 9 positions matching TRBD1. Germline V gene data show CDR1 as LGHDT and CDR2 as YNNKEL (reference sequence). J was trimmed by 5 bases and V by 5 bases; bases with no gene match: 9. CDR3 length: 15 residues. The CDR3: CASSSWDRVGTEAFF. The CDR3 nucleotides read TGTGCCAGCAGCTCCTGGGACAGGGTCGGAACTGAAGCTTTCTTT.

This clone was recorded a few times. The V gene is TRBV10-2, the J gene TRBJ2-3, with unresolved D. The germline CDR1 and CDR2 sequences are WSHSY and SAAADI. The CDR3 runs to 12 residues. Trimming took 10 bases from V and 2 from J, leaving 10 bases between them. The CDR3 here is CAIQTSTDTQYF. CDR3 DNA sequence: TGCGCCATCCAGACTTCCACAGATACGCAGTATTTT.

The rearrangement uses TRBV28 and TRBJ2-5; 10 bases agree with TRBD1. CDR3 length: 15 residues. In germline, CDR1 is MDHEN, CDR2 SYDVKM. With 6 bases clipped from V and 6 bases from J, the junction kept 10 bases outside the gene matches. The CDR3 here is CASRDDRGLSKTQYF. The CDR3 DNA follows: TGTGCCAGCAGGGACGACAGGGGGCTATCGAAGACCCAGTACTTC.

The chain is built from TRBV18 and TRBJ2-6; D gene ambiguous. The CDR3 loop spans 15 amino acids. The V gene lost 4 bases and the J gene lost 0 bases, with 7 bases spanning the gap. Germline CDR1 reads KGHSH; CDR2 reads LQKENI. This CDR3 reads CASSRPLSGANVLTF. CDR3 nucleotides: TGTGCCAGCTCACGACCACTCTCTGGGGCCAACGTCCTGACTTTC.

The chain uses TRBV7-9 and TRBJ2-1; 9 bases are shared with TRBD1. With 4 bases clipped from V and 3 bases from J, the junction kept 16 bases outside the gene matches. The CDR3 totals 19 residues. Germline assignment: CDR1 SEHNR and CDR2 FQNEAQ (reference sequence). The CDR3 nucleotides read TGTGCCAGCAGCTCCGGAACCCTCCTTCGGACAGGGGACTACAATGAGCAGTTCTTC. It is translated as CASSSGTLLRTGDYNEQFF.

The rearrangement links TRBV4-1 to TRBJ1-6; possibly TRBD1 for D (6 bases). Looked up from germline, CDR1 is MGHRA and CDR2 is YSYEKL. Trimming shortened V by 4 bases and J by 7 bases, and 23 bases separated the two germline ends. This CDR3 region has 18 residues. The CDR3 sequence: CASSPGGRDKGINSPLHF. CDR3 coding DNA: TGCGCCAGCAGCCCCGGAGGCCGGGACAAGGGGATCAATTCACCCCTCCACTTT.

The chain combines TRBV6-5 with TRBJ2-7; 11 bases align to TRBD1. Trimming at V came to 2 bases and at J to 6 bases, leaving 9 bases not matched to a gene. The CDR3 runs to 16 residues. Per the germline V gene, CDR1 is MNHEY and CDR2 is SVGAGI. CDR3 nucleotide sequence: TGTGCCAGCAGTTACACCGGACAGGGGGCGCAGGGCGAGCAGTACTTC. Protein product: CASSYTGQGAQGEQYF.

Note on this clone: The sample contains more than one DNA sequence encoding this CDR3. This chain links TRBV5-1 with TRBJ1-3, with 10 bases matching TRBD1. CDR3 length: 15 residues. Germline CDR1 and CDR2: SGHRS and YFSETQ. The V gene end was trimmed by 4 bases and the J gene end by 2 bases; junction bases not matched to a gene: 3. The CDR3 here is CASSRDRGPGNTIYF. CDR3 coding DNA: TGCGCCAGCAGCCGTGACAGGGGGCCTGGAAACACCATATATTTT.

The J gene is TRBJ2-1, the V gene TRBV6-5; 13 positions match TRBD2. CDR1 MNHEY and CDR2 SVGAGI come from the germline V gene. CDR3 length: 15 residues. The V segment lost 2 bases and the J segment 12 bases; nucleotides outside the gene matches: 7. The CDR3 reads CASSYLGTSGMGQFF. In DNA, the CDR3 is TGTGCCAGCAGTTACCTCGGGACTAGCGGGATGGGGCAGTTCTTC.

This chain connects TRBV29-1 to TRBJ1-1; TRBD1 might be the D (5 bases). The germline V and J ends were trimmed by 1 base and 0 bases, with 15 bases remaining between them. Per the germline V gene, CDR1 is SQVTM and CDR2 is ANQGSEA. CDR3 length: 16 residues. As DNA, the CDR3 is TGCAGCGTTGAAGTGGGGTCCCGGGGGGTGAACACTGAAGCTTTCTTT. Its protein product is CSVEVGSRGVNTEAFF. Full variable domain (missing parts from reference TRBV29-1 and TRBJ1-1): SAVISQKPSRDICQRGTSLTIQCQVDSQVTMMFWYRQQPGQSLTLIATANQGSEATYESGFVIDKFPISRPNLTFSTLTVSNMSPEDSSIYLCSVEVGSRGVNTEAFFGQGTRLTVV.

V usage is TRBV27 and J usage is TRBJ1-3; the D is unclear. The CDR3 has 16 amino acids. In germline, CDR1 is MNHEY, CDR2 SMNVEV (reference sequence). The V gene lost 3 bases and the J gene lost 0 bases, with 12 bases spanning the gap. CDR3: CASSLSPYNSGNTIYF. The CDR3 region has the DNA TGTGCCAGCAGTTTGTCCCCGTACAACTCTGGAAACACCATATATTTT.

The chain carries TRBV3-1 (or the pseudogene TRBV3-2) and TRBJ2-7; 13 bases fit TRBD2. V lost 1 base to trimming and J lost 4 bases; unmatched junction nucleotides: 10. The length of the CDR3 is 18 residues. Germline lookup yields CDR1 LGHDT and CDR2 YNNKEL (reference sequence). CDR3 bases: TGTGCCAGCAGCCAAGGCCACTTGAGACTAGCGGGGGGATACGAGCAGTACTTC. This sequence encodes CASSQGHLRLAGGYEQYF.

The chain recombines TRBV25-1 with TRBJ2-5; 10 positions match TRBD2. This CDR3 has 15 amino acids. Germline lookup yields CDR1 MGHDK and CDR2 SYGVNS. Losses at the gene ends were 6 bases for V and 4 bases for J; bases not matched to a gene: 8. The CDR3 nucleotides are TGTGCCAGCAGCCCTAGCGGGGGACTCCTAGAGACCCAGTACTTC. It is translated as CASSPSGGLLETQYF.